These 28 T cell receptor beta chains came from one sample sequenced in a study of shared T cell receptors in the human thymus. Measured with immunoSEQ multiplex PCR; TCRdb has only the in-frame clones, and not every one. The sample lists about 730,000 clones, 80% to 90% seen once, with around 0.0099% in the top ten. In addition, the sample was reused for a study of human thymus T cells.

Material: thymocytes. The receptors originated from a girl less than two years old with a congenital heart defect.

J is TRBJ2-7 and V is TRBV5-1; 7 bases are shared with TRBD2. Germline values: CDR1 SGHRS, CDR2 YFSETQ. The CDR3 totals 17 residues. V was pared by 4 bases and J by 3 bases, with 16 bases of the junction left unmatched. In DNA form, the CDR3 reads TGCGCCAGCAGCCATTCTGGGGACTACCAACAACTCTACGAGCAGTACTTC. Translation: CASSHSGDYQQLYEQYF.

Of note for this clone: The junction shows a germline mismatch at one end, possibly a read error. The genes are TRBV4-3 and TRBJ1-1; a possible D gene is TRBD1 (6 bases). The CDR3 sequence is 15 residues long. Germline CDR1 and CDR2: LGHNA and YSLEER. The DNA for the CDR3 is TGCGCCAACAGCCAAACACAGGGACCGAACACTGAAGCTTTCTTT. This encodes CANSQTQGPNTEAFF.

The chain recombines TRBV7-2 with TRBJ2-1; a weak D match, TRBD2 (5 bases). V dropped 1 base and J dropped 0 bases, with 10 bases sitting between them. The CDR3 is 16 amino acids. CDR1 is SGHTA and CDR2 is FQGNSA in the germline V gene. CDR3 residues: CASSLGAAGSYNEQFF. The CDR3 DNA sequence: TGTGCCAGCAGCTTAGGAGCGGCGGGCTCCTACAATGAGCAGTTCTTC.

V usage is TRBV5-4 and J usage is TRBJ2-7; a weak D match, TRBD1 (6 bases). CDR1 is SGHNT, CDR2 YYREEE, per germline (reference sequence). The CDR3 runs 16 residues. The ends were cut back, 4 bases at V and 0 bases at J, with 17 bases in the middle. The CDR3, as DNA: TGTGCCAGCAGCAGTACAGGGCTCAGGACCTCCTACGAGCAGTACTTC. It specifies CASSSTGLRTSYEQYF.

The chain employs TRBV7-9 and TRBJ2-1, with 13 bases matching TRBD2. Germline CDR1 reads SEHNR; CDR2 reads FQNEAQ (reference sequence). With 5 bases clipped from V and 6 bases from J, the junction kept 4 bases outside the gene matches. The CDR3 is 15 residues long. The CDR3 nucleotides are TGTGCCAGCAGCCAGGGACTAGCGGGGATCAATGAGCAGTTCTTC. Amino acid sequence: CASSQGLAGINEQFF.

The V and J genes are TRBV20-1 and TRBJ2-1; D ambiguous. Trimming took 5 bases from V and 6 from J, leaving 8 bases between them. CDR3 length: 11 amino acids. Germline-derived CDR1 and CDR2 are DFQATT and SNEGSKA (reference sequence). CDR3 DNA: TGCAGTGCTTTCAATGTCAATGAGCAGTTCTTC. Translation gives CSAFNVNEQFF.

This rearrangement joins TRBV30 to TRBJ2-3; D perhaps matches TRBD2 (7 bases). This CDR3 is built from 14 residues. V lost 6 bases to trimming and J lost 5 bases, with 18 bases between them. The germline gives CDR1 GTSNPN, CDR2 SVGIG (reference sequence). CDR3 sequence reads: CACQRGGRGDTQYF. The DNA for the CDR3 is TGTGCCTGCCAGAGGGGGGGCCGGGGAGATACGCAGTATTTT.

The chain is built from TRBV11-2 and TRBJ2-1, with a possible D match to TRBD1 (6 bases). The CDR3 runs to 19 residues. Trimming cost V 1 base and J 1 base, with 20 bases left between them. Germline V gene lookup returns CDR1 SGHAT and CDR2 FQNNGV. The chain's CDR3 is CASSLVSRIGRGSYNEQFF. Written as DNA, the CDR3 is TGTGCCAGCAGCTTAGTCTCTAGAATTGGCAGGGGTTCCTACAATGAGCAGTTCTTC.

The chain combines TRBV4-3 with TRBJ1-5, with a possible D match to TRBD1 (6 bases). The V end lost 4 bases, the J end lost 6 bases, and 13 bases lay between the germline ends. This CDR3 contains 14 residues. Germline loops: CDR1 LGHNA, CDR2 YSLEER. The CDR3 DNA sequence: TGCGCCAGCAGCCCCACCGAAGGGGGTCAGCCCCAGCATTTT. It is translated as CASSPTEGGQPQHF.

V is TRBV5-1 and J is TRBJ2-7; 7 bases align to TRBD2. CDR1 is SGHRS and CDR2 is YFSETQ in the germline V gene. V shed 1 base and J 0 bases; nucleotides not matched to a gene: 7. CDR3 length: 16 amino acids. DNA of the CDR3: TGCGCCAGCAGCTTGCGTCCAGCGGGGAGCTCCTACGAGCAGTACTTC. This encodes CASSLRPAGSSYEQYF.

The chain recombines TRBV5-6 with TRBJ2-1, with D unresolved. The CDR3 consists of 16 residues. The V gene lost 1 base and the J gene lost 0 bases, with 11 bases spanning the gap. From germline, CDR1 is SGHDT and CDR2 YYEEEE. CDR3 protein: CASSLSGLSSYNEQFF. In nucleotides, the CDR3 is TGTGCCAGCAGCTTGTCAGGTCTTAGCTCCTACAATGAGCAGTTCTTC.

The CDR3 sequence is CSVMGTVQSSPLHF. CDR3 coding DNA: TGCAGCGTGATGGGGACAGTGCAGAGTTCACCCCTCCACTTT. The rearrangement links TRBV29-1 to TRBJ1-6, with TRBD1 identical over 7 bases. The CDR3 has 14 residues. The germline V gene encodes CDR1 SQVTM and CDR2 ANQGSEA. With 6 bases clipped from V and 9 bases from J, the junction kept 11 bases outside the gene matches.

This chain uses TRBV5-1 with TRBJ2-5; a weak D match, TRBD2 (7 bases). This CDR3 has 18 amino acids. Trimming pared 6 bases from V and 5 bases from J, leaving 29 bases between. Germline CDR1 and CDR2: SGHRS and YFSETQ. The CDR3 protein is CASTPPSGGRGGDETQYF. The DNA of the CDR3 is TGCGCCAGCACCCCGCCGTCCGGGGGGCGAGGGGGTGACGAGACCCAGTACTTC.

This clone has a single count. The chain couples TRBV7-3 to TRBJ2-7; TRBD2 matches at 16 bases. From germline, CDR1 is SGHTA and CDR2 FQGTGA. The CDR3 is 19 residues long. V trimming: 2 bases; J trimming: 4 bases; junction bases outside the gene matches: 11. CDR3 residues: CASSLWNGGLAGGKYEQYF. The CDR3, as DNA: TGTGCCAGCAGCTTATGGAATGGGGGACTAGCGGGGGGGAAGTACGAGCAGTACTTC.

The chain joins TRBV5-6 to TRBJ1-2; 10 bases line up with TRBD1. CDR3 length: 12 amino acids. The junction had 2 bases not matched to a gene; V was cut back by 4 bases and J by 8 bases. CDR1 and CDR2 (germline): SGHDT, YYEEEE. The CDR3, as DNA: TGTGCCAGCAGCCTGACAGGGGGCGGCTACACCTTC. This encodes CASSLTGGGYTF.

This clone has just a few counts. The rearrangement uses TRBV9 and TRBJ1-2; 7 bases map to TRBD1. The CDR3 runs to 16 residues. V lost 0 bases and J lost 7; bases outside the gene matches: 12. CDR1 and CDR2 (germline): SGDLS, YYNGEE. CDR3 loop: CASSVATRGPHGGYTF. CDR3 DNA: TGTGCCAGCAGCGTAGCTACGAGGGGGCCGCACGGTGGCTACACCTTC.

The gene calls are TRBV5-5 and TRBJ1-5; D is unclear. Germline V gene sequence: CDR1 SGHKS, CDR2 YYEKEE (reference sequence). The CDR3 length is 16 residues. V lost 1 base and J lost 0, with 11 bases in between. The CDR3 spells CASSLQTFYSNQPQHF. The DNA of the CDR3 is TGTGCCAGCAGCTTGCAGACATTCTATAGCAATCAGCCCCAGCATTTT.

V gene TRBV19 combines with J gene TRBJ1-1, with D maybe TRBD1 (5 bases). Germline assignment: CDR1 LNHDA and CDR2 SQIVND (reference sequence). V was shortened by 5 bases and J by 1 base, with 20 bases between the two germline ends. This CDR3 spans 17 amino acids. The DNA for the CDR3 is TGTGCCAGTAGTTTGTCTGCGCCAGGGCGCAGGAACACTGAAGCTTTCTTT. It is translated as CASSLSAPGRRNTEAFF.

The rearrangement links TRBV10-3 to TRBJ2-1, with D perhaps TRBD2 (6 bases). CDR3 length: 13 residues. The V end was cut by 3 bases, the J end by 3 bases, with 6 bases between. Germline V gene data show CDR1 as ENHRY and CDR2 as SYGVKD. The CDR3 sequence is CAISDGGYNEQFF. The CDR3 bases are TGTGCCATCAGTGACGGGGGCTACAATGAGCAGTTCTTC.

The chain combines TRBV5-6 with TRBJ2-5, with a weak D call TRBD1 (5 bases). With 0 bases removed from V and 3 bases from J, the gap between germline ends came to 15 bases. This CDR3 has 16 residues. CDR1 SGHDT and CDR2 YYEEEE come from the germline V gene. CDR3 loop: CASSLGGRSGEETQYF. The CDR3 region has the DNA TGTGCCAGCAGCTTGGGGGGCAGGTCTGGGGAAGAGACCCAGTACTTC.

The chain combines TRBV7-9 with TRBJ1-2; D may be TRBD1 (5 bases). The germline V gene has CDR1 SEHNR and CDR2 FQNEAQ (reference sequence). Trimming removed 3 bases at V and 9 bases at J, with 23 bases between. The length of the CDR3 is 16 residues. The CDR3 DNA reads TGTGCCAGCAGCTTTTCACCCCATCGGGGGGACGGTAGCTACACCTTC. Translated, it gives CASSFSPHRGDGSYTF.

This rearrangement joins TRBV7-9 to TRBJ1-1; 7 nucleotides line up with TRBD1. J gave up 8 bases and V 6 bases, and 9 bases lay outside the gene matches. This CDR3 spans 13 amino acids. Germline V lookup: CDR1 SEHNR, CDR2 FQNEAQ (reference sequence). CDR3 DNA: TGTGCCAGCAGGTCTACAGGGGACCGGGAAGCTTTCTTT. This encodes CASRSTGDREAFF.

The chain recombines TRBV4-1 with TRBJ1-2; TRBD1 might be the D (5 bases). The CDR3 is made up of 16 amino acids. Trimming removed 5 bases at V and 0 bases at J, with 16 bases between. CDR1 and CDR2 from the germline V gene are MGHRA and YSYEKL. CDR3 nucleotide sequence: TGCGCCAGCAGCACACAGGAAGGGAGGCCTAACTATGGCTACACCTTC. The encoded protein is CASSTQEGRPNYGYTF.

On this clone: The sample contains more than one DNA sequence encoding this CDR3. The chain joins TRBV29-1 to TRBJ1-2; TRBD1 matches at 11 bases. The germline V gene encodes CDR1 SQVTM and CDR2 ANQGSEA. The CDR3 runs 15 residues. The ends lost 5 bases at V and 2 bases at J; junction bases unmatched: 7. The CDR3 loop reads CSVRTGGRWNYGYTF. CDR3 nucleotides: TGCAGCGTTCGGACAGGGGGCCGGTGGAACTATGGCTACACCTTC. Filled out from reference TRBV29-1 and TRBJ1-2, the complete variable domain reads SAVISQKPSRDICQRGTSLTIQCQVDSQVTMMFWYRQQPGQSLTLIATANQGSEATYESGFVIDKFPISRPNLTFSTLTVSNMSPEDSSIYLCSVRTGGRWNYGYTFGSGTRLTVV.

V gene TRBV28 combines with J gene TRBJ2-7, with 9 bases aligning to TRBD1. Germline-derived CDR1 and CDR2 are MDHEN and SYDVKM. V lost 4 bases, J lost 3 bases, and 7 bases stayed unmatched. This CDR3 has 15 amino acids. CDR3 sequence reads: CASSYKWDRVYEQYF. CDR3 coding DNA: TGTGCCAGCAGTTATAAGTGGGACAGGGTCTACGAGCAGTACTTC. Full variable domain (outside the CDR3, taken from reference TRBV28 and TRBJ2-7): DVKVTQSSRYLVKRTGEKVFLECVQDMDHENMFWYRQDPGLGLRLIYFSYDVKMKEKGDIPEGYSVSREKKERFSLILESASTNQTSMYLCASSYKWDRVYEQYFGPGTRLTVT.

This clone has just one count. The chain links TRBV29-1 to TRBJ2-7; TRBD1 agrees at 10 bases. The CDR3 loop spans 17 amino acids. J gave up 2 bases and V 7 bases, and 17 bases lay outside the gene matches. CDR1 and CDR2 (germline): SQVTM, ANQGSEA. CDR3 loop: CSEDRRRTGGTTYEQYF. In nucleotides, the CDR3 is TGCAGCGAAGATCGACGCCGGACAGGGGGGACGACCTACGAGCAGTACTTC.

This chain uses TRBV10-3 with TRBJ2-1; 7 nucleotides match TRBD1. CDR3 size: 11 residues. Germline V gene lookup returns CDR1 ENHRY and CDR2 SYGVKD. V lost 11 bases to trimming and J lost 8 bases; unmatched junction nucleotides: 6. The CDR3 DNA reads as TGTGCCGTCATCCAGGGGGATGAGCAGTTCTTC. Translating it yields CAVIQGDEQFF.

The CDR3 protein is CASSRQRQFRWPEAFF. For the CDR3, the DNA is TGTGCCAGCAGCCGCCAACGACAGTTTAGGTGGCCTGAAGCTTTCTTT. V usage is TRBV14 and J usage is TRBJ1-1; possibly TRBD1 for D (5 bases). The V end lost 4 bases, the J end lost 6 bases, and 21 bases lay between the germline ends. Germline V CDR1 and CDR2: SGHDN, FVKESK. The CDR3 runs 16 residues.